This T cell receptor beta chain derives from a study of blood T cell repertoires in COVID-19. Seattle-derived patients entered the study during active infection and were followed longitudinally. Original handling: Reference gene primers were amplified, and this amplification served to estimate nucleated cell counts. The repertoire was sequenced with immunoSEQ multiplex PCR; TCRdb's copy has only in-frame clones and lacks some. Clonal size and the V and J genes are those of that table, whereas D and trimming came from the DNA. This table holds about 340,000 clones, about nine tenths found once. The CDR3 consists of 15 residues. Germline values: CDR1 LNHNV, CDR2 YYDKDF (reference sequence). With V trimmed by 2 bases and J by 2 bases, 4 bases remained unmatched.

The TCR comes from a woman aged 45-65 years with COVID-19, enrolled during active disease. The sequencing input was peripheral blood. The rearrangement uses TRBV15 and TRBJ2-5, with 8 bases that match TRBD2. The CDR3 here is CATSRPGGGQETQYF. For the CDR3, the DNA is TGTGCCACCAGCAGACCCGGGGGGGGGCAAGAGACCCAGTACTTC.